The present T cell receptor (beta chain) was sequenced within a study of blood T cells in healthy people across ages. This CDR3 has 14 residues. The V segment lost 9 bases and the J segment 5 bases; nucleotides outside the gene matches: 6. CDR1 and CDR2 (germline): SNHLY, FYNNEI. The draw of peripheral blood yielded roughly 9.1 milliliters from each donor. This clonotype was detected a few times. The target antigen is unknown. The study, taken as a whole, reports: Aged donors had fewer naive CD4+ cells and lower diversity than long-lived donors.

A second PCR of about 6 to 12 cycles used a sample-barcoded 5' primer and a J-beta primer mix. TCRdb reanalysed the 5' RACE reads using MiXCR and keeps one entry per CDR3 protein. The sample lists fewer than 800,000 distinct CDR3 sequences; about 25% were seen once. This sample was shared with a second study, whose subject was T cells of mothers and their children. That paper states: A slight, non-significant increase in overlap was found for related mother-child pairs relative to unrelated pairs.

The sequence derives from a boy aged 5-17 years in good health. V gene TRBV2 combines with J gene TRBJ2-5; 13 bases line up with TRBD2. The specimen was blood. This CDR3 reads CASMGLAGRETQYF. CDR3 DNA sequence: TGTGCCAGTATGGGACTAGCGGGAAGGGAGACCCAGTACTTC.